The 21 T cell receptor beta chains below all came from one sample that was sequenced in a study of cytomegalovirus exposure and HLA in healthy donors. Researchers ran the PCR with 60 Vbeta and 13 Jbeta primers. The protocol was immunoSEQ multiplex PCR, while the TCRdb copy is restricted to in-frame clones and leaves out a portion. The table records roughly 240,000 clones, around four fifths of them present only once. Sequencing was performed on PBMCs. The receptors here all came from a boy aged 5-17 years in good health and CMV-seronegative.

The CDR3 coding sequence is TGCGCCAGCAGCTCGGGACAGAGCACAGATACGCAGTATTTT. Translation: CASSSGQSTDTQYF. V is TRBV5-1 and J is TRBJ2-3; 7 bases are a match to TRBD1. This CDR3 is 14 amino acids long. In germline, CDR1 is SGHRS, CDR2 YFSETQ. V was clipped by 3 bases and J by 0 bases; unmatched bases: 1.

This clone was recorded only once. In the same sample, other DNA sequences code for this CDR3. The chain is built from TRBV9 and TRBJ1-1; 7 bases line up with TRBD1. CDR1 SGDLS and CDR2 YYNGEE come from the germline V gene. With V trimmed by 3 bases and J by 0 bases, 2 bases remained unmatched. The CDR3 covers 14 residues. The CDR3: CASSAQGVNTEAFF. In nucleotides, the CDR3 is TGTGCCAGCAGCGCCCAGGGGGTGAACACTGAAGCTTTCTTT.

This clone appeared a single time. The chain's CDR3 is CASSLGGGEQFF. CDR3 nucleotide sequence: TGTGCCAGCAGCTTAGGGGGCGGTGAGCAGTTCTTC. V is TRBV7-6 and J is TRBJ2-1; TRBD1 might be the D (5 bases). Germline lookup yields CDR1 SGHVS and CDR2 FNYEAQ. The CDR3 has 12 residues. With 1 base removed from V and 9 bases from J, the gap between germline ends came to 7 bases.

V usage is TRBV18 and J usage is TRBJ2-3; TRBD2 matches at 11 bases. This CDR3 comprises 16 residues. After removal of 3 bases from V and 4 bases from J, the junction contained 6 bases not matched to a gene. Germline V lookup: CDR1 KGHSH, CDR2 LQKENI. The CDR3, as DNA: TGTGCCAGCTCACCGCGACTAGCGGGATACGCAGATACGCAGTATTTT. This sequence encodes CASSPRLAGYADTQYF.

The V gene is TRBV5-6, the J gene TRBJ2-2; D is unresolved. Germline-derived CDR1 and CDR2 are SGHDT and YYEEEE. With 2 bases removed from V and 4 bases from J, the gap between germline ends came to 6 bases. The CDR3 is made up of 13 amino acids. CDR3 bases: TGTGCCAGCAGCTTCGGTTCCACCGGGGAGCTGTTTTTT. Residues: CASSFGSTGELFF.

The V and J genes are TRBV19 and TRBJ2-1; 11 nucleotides match TRBD2. This CDR3 contains 22 residues. Germline assignment: CDR1 LNHDA and CDR2 SQIVND (reference sequence). The trim removed 1 base at V and 0 bases at J, leaving 17 bases unmatched. For the CDR3, the DNA is TGTGCCAGTAGTATAGGCCCTATAGGACTAGCGGGTCCCGTGAGCTCCTACAATGAGCAGTTCTTC. It codes for CASSIGPIGLAGPVSSYNEQFF.

The CDR3 loop is CASSLGGGIRTNEKLFF. CDR3 coding DNA: TGCGCCAGCAGCTTGGGCGGGGGAATTCGGACTAATGAAAAACTGTTTTTT. V and J are TRBV5-1 and TRBJ1-4, with D possibly TRBD1 on 5 matching bases. The CDR3 covers 17 residues. From germline, CDR1 is SGHRS and CDR2 YFSETQ. The V and J ends lost 0 bases and 2 bases respectively, with 14 bases between them. Using reference TRBV5-1 and TRBJ1-4 for the parts outside the CDR3, the full variable domain is KAGVTQTPRYLIKTRGQQVTLSCSPISGHRSVSWYQQTPGQGLQFLFEYFSETQRNKGNFPGRFSGRQFSNSRSEMNVSTLELGDSALYLCASSLGGGIRTNEKLFFGSGTQLSVL.

The chain is built from TRBV11-2 and TRBJ2-7, with a weak D call TRBD1 (6 bases). CDR3 length: 14 amino acids. CDR1 is SGHAT and CDR2 is FQNNGV in the germline V gene. Between the trimmed V and J ends, which lost 4 bases and 0 bases, there was a span of 10 bases. The CDR3: CASSSPRGSYEQYF. CDR3 nucleotide sequence: TGTGCCAGCAGCTCCCCCAGGGGCTCCTACGAGCAGTACTTC.

V gene TRBV14 combines with J gene TRBJ2-3; D gene uncertain. Germline V lookup: CDR1 SGHDN, CDR2 FVKESK. Deletions cut 4 bases from V and 2 bases from J, with 10 bases between. This CDR3 is 14 amino acids long. The CDR3 here is CASSPTRFTDTQYF. The CDR3 coding sequence is TGTGCCAGCAGCCCCACGAGGTTCACAGATACGCAGTATTTT. Complete variable domain (other parts from reference TRBV14 and TRBJ2-3): EAGVTQFPSHSVIEKGQTVTLRCDPISGHDNLYWYRRVMGKEIKFLLHFVKESKQDESGMPNNRFLAERTGGTYSTLKVQPAELEDSGVYFCASSPTRFTDTQYFGPGTRLTVL.

J is TRBJ2-3 and V is TRBV6-4, with TRBD1 matching 7 bases. The CDR3 contains 14 residues. The trim removed 4 bases at V and 3 bases at J, leaving 4 bases unmatched. Germline-derived CDR1 and CDR2 are MRHNA and SNTAGT. The DNA for the CDR3 is TGTGCCAGCAGTGGACAGGGTTTAACAGATACGCAGTATTTT. Protein: CASSGQGLTDTQYF.

This clone was recorded a few times. This sequence joins TRBV11-2 and TRBJ2-7, with TRBD2 matching over 7 bases. Per the germline V gene, CDR1 is SGHAT and CDR2 is FQNNGV. This CDR3 spans 14 amino acids. V was clipped by 2 bases and J by 4 bases; unmatched bases: 5. CDR3 coding DNA: TGTGCCAGCAGCTTAACACCGGGACTATACGAGCAGTACTTC. This codes for CASSLTPGLYEQYF. The whole variable domain, remainder taken from reference TRBV11-2 and TRBJ2-7, is EAGVAQSPRYKIIEKRQSVAFWCNPISGHATLYWYQQILGQGPKLLIQFQNNGVVDDSQLPKDRFSAERLKGVDSTLKIQPAKLEDSAVYLCASSLTPGLYEQYFGPGTRLTVT.

With regard to this clone: The same CDR3 also results from other DNA sequences found in this sample. This chain connects TRBV30 to TRBJ1-2; TRBD1 might be the D (6 bases). The germline V gene encodes CDR1 GTSNPN and CDR2 SVGIG (reference sequence). The germline V and J ends were trimmed by 2 bases and 8 bases, with 12 bases remaining between them. CDR3 length: 12 residues. The CDR3 region has the DNA TGTGCCTGGAGTTCAGGGGCTTACGGCTACACCTTC. Translating it yields CAWSSGAYGYTF.

CDR3 sequence reads: CAWSERTGGSYEQYF. DNA of the CDR3: TGTGCCTGGAGTGAACGGACAGGGGGCTCATACGAGCAGTACTTC. V gene TRBV30 combines with J gene TRBJ2-7, with 11 nucleotides matching TRBD1. This CDR3 is 15 amino acids long. Germline CDR1 reads GTSNPN; CDR2 reads SVGIG (reference sequence). J was trimmed by 4 bases and V by 1 base; bases with no gene match: 6.

The chain carries TRBV7-9 and TRBJ2-3, with TRBD2 identical over 10 bases. The CDR3 is 17 residues long. Germline V lookup: CDR1 SEHNR, CDR2 FQNEAQ (reference sequence). The ends lost 1 base at V and 4 bases at J; junction bases unmatched: 8. In DNA form, the CDR3 reads TGTGCCAGCAGCTTAGTTACAGCGGGAGGGAGAGCAGATACGCAGTATTTT. The encoded protein is CASSLVTAGGRADTQYF.

This clone was seen a handful of times. The chain joins TRBV5-1 to TRBJ2-1; D is unresolved. V shed 5 bases and J shed 7 bases, with 10 bases lying between them. The CDR3 has 12 amino acids. CDR1 and CDR2 from the germline V gene are SGHRS and YFSETQ. CDR3 sequence (DNA): TGCGCCAGCAGTCTGCGGCGGAATGAGCAGTTCTTC. It is translated as CASSLRRNEQFF.

This clone was detected a few times. The chain couples TRBV27 to TRBJ1-1, with D uncertain. Trimming removed 6 bases at V and 1 base at J, with 18 bases between. This CDR3 contains 16 residues. CDR1 and CDR2 from the germline V gene are MNHEY and SMNVEV (reference sequence). CDR3 loop: CASRSPVFNANTEAFF. Written as DNA, the CDR3 is TGTGCCAGCAGGAGCCCCGTTTTCAATGCGAACACTGAAGCTTTCTTT.

The chain carries TRBV4-1 and TRBJ1-1, with a weak D call TRBD1 (6 bases). Germline CDR1 is MGHRA and CDR2 is YSYEKL. V shed 6 bases and J shed 0 bases, with 14 bases lying between them. The CDR3 has 15 residues. As DNA, the CDR3 is TGCGCCAGCAGTTATTCGGACAGTCTGAACACTGAAGCTTTCTTT. Encoded protein: CASSYSDSLNTEAFF.

The CDR3 region has the DNA TGTGCCATCAGTGAGTCGGCGAGGGGGCTGGAAGCTTTCTTT. This encodes CAISESARGLEAFF. This chain joins TRBV10-3 and TRBJ1-1; TRBD1 aligns across 7 bases. The CDR3 runs to 14 residues. Germline V CDR1 and CDR2: ENHRY, SYGVKD. Losses at the gene ends were 0 bases for V and 8 bases for J; bases not matched to a gene: 6.

The V gene is TRBV15, the J gene TRBJ2-4; 7 bases fit TRBD2. The J segment lost 8 bases and the V segment lost 3 bases, leaving 1 base of the junction unmatched. The CDR3 has 12 amino acids. The germline CDR1 and CDR2 sequences are LNHNV and YYDKDF (reference sequence). Written as DNA, the CDR3 is TGTGCCACCAGCAGCCGGGAGGACATTCAGTACTTC. Residues: CATSSREDIQYF.

This chain uses TRBV2 with TRBJ2-7; 9 bases line up with TRBD2. This CDR3 has 12 amino acids. The V and J ends lost 11 bases and 11 bases, in that order; junction bases with no gene match: 13. Germline loops: CDR1 SNHLY, CDR2 FYNNEI. CDR3 nucleotide sequence: TGTGCCGGAAAAATGGCGGGAGGGCCGGAGTACTTC. It yields the protein CAGKMAGGPEYF.

The chain is built from TRBV6-6 and TRBJ1-2; TRBD1 agrees at 7 bases. From germline, CDR1 is MNHNY and CDR2 SVGAGI (reference sequence). The CDR3 consists of 15 residues. The V segment lost 9 bases and the J segment 4 bases; nucleotides outside the gene matches: 14. The CDR3 DNA follows: TGTGCCAGTAATAAACGGGACAGCGTACTCTATGGCTACACCTTC. It specifies CASNKRDSVLYGYTF.